The 21 T cell receptor beta chains given below trace back to one sample, sequenced in a study of blood T cell repertoires in COVID-19. TCRdb's copy holds only in-frame clones and misses some; the assay was immunoSEQ multiplex PCR. The sample records approximately 260,000 clones, 70% to 90% being singletons. Sequencing was carried out using PBMCs or T cells enriched from blood (not recorded which). The receptors were sampled from a woman in her fifties or sixties who had been exposed to COVID-19.

The chain combines TRBV7-9 with TRBJ1-1, with TRBD1 identical over 10 bases. The junction had 8 bases not matched to a gene; V was cut back by 4 bases and J by 3 bases. Germline assignment: CDR1 SEHNR and CDR2 FQNEAQ (reference sequence). The CDR3 contains 16 residues. DNA of the CDR3: TGTGCCAGCAGCTCGTATACCGGGACAGGGGACACTGAAGCTTTCTTT. It yields the protein CASSSYTGTGDTEAFF.

The CDR3 here is CASSRDRATEAFF. DNA of the CDR3: TGTGCCAGCAGCCGCGACAGGGCCACTGAAGCTTTCTTT. The rearrangement links TRBV12-3 or TRBV12-4 to TRBJ1-1, with 7 bases that match TRBD1. V was clipped by 6 bases and J by 4 bases; unmatched bases: 5. The CDR3 covers 13 residues.

The rearrangement joins TRBV10-3 to TRBJ2-2; TRBD1 matches at 10 bases. This CDR3 is 12 amino acids long. Losses at the gene ends were 10 bases for V and 6 bases for J; bases not matched to a gene: 2. Germline lookup yields CDR1 ENHRY and CDR2 SYGVKD. The DNA of the CDR3 is TGTGCCACGGGACAGGGGTCCGGGGAGCTGTTTTTT. Translation: CATGQGSGELFF.

The chain has TRBV11-2 and TRBJ2-5; D remains unclear. CDR3 length: 14 amino acids. V lost 1 base to trimming and J lost 4 bases, with 10 bases between them. Germline V CDR1 and CDR2: SGHAT, FQNNGV. CDR3 bases: TGTGCCAGCAGCTTAGGGTTGGGCAGAGAGACCCAGTACTTC. This gives the protein CASSLGLGRETQYF.

V is TRBV3-1 (or the pseudogene TRBV3-2) and J is TRBJ2-5; D is uncertain. V lost 1 base to trimming and J lost 4 bases, with 7 bases between them. This CDR3 has 13 amino acids. CDR1 LGHDT and CDR2 YNNKEL come from the germline V gene (reference sequence). Written as DNA, the CDR3 is TGTGCCAGCAGCCAAGTATTCGGAGAGACCCAGTACTTC. Translating it yields CASSQVFGETQYF.

CDR3 sequence: CAWDAGTSGGPGQFF. The CDR3 nucleotides are TGTGCCTGGGATGCCGGGACTAGCGGGGGGCCGGGGCAGTTCTTC. V and J are TRBV30 and TRBJ2-1; TRBD2 agrees at 15 bases. This CDR3 is 15 amino acids long. Germline trimming cut 5 bases from V and 12 bases from J; bases unmatched to any gene: 11. Germline-derived CDR1 and CDR2 are GTSNPN and SVGIG (reference sequence). The full variable domain, rest sourced from reference TRBV30 and TRBJ2-1, is SQTIHQWPATLVQPVGSPLSLECTVEGTSNPNLYWYRQAAGRGLQLLFYSVGIGQISSEVPQNLSASRPQDRQFILSSKKLLLSDSGFYLCAWDAGTSGGPGQFFGPGTRLTVL.

This clone was picked up a small number of times. The chain combines TRBV9 with TRBJ2-3; 11 nucleotides line up with TRBD2. The length of the CDR3 is 14 residues. CDR1 and CDR2 from the germline V gene are SGDLS and YYNGEE. After removal of 5 bases from V and 4 bases from J, the junction contained 3 bases not matched to a gene. CDR3 DNA: TGTGCCAGCAGTTTTAGCGGGGGGGCAGATACGCAGTATTTT. Residues: CASSFSGGADTQYF. Using reference TRBV9 and TRBJ2-3 for the parts outside the CDR3, the full variable domain is DSGVTQTPKHLITATGQRVTLRCSPRSGDLSVYWYQQSLDQGLQFLIQYYNGEERAKGNILERFSAQQFPDLHSELNLSSLELGDSALYFCASSFSGGADTQYFGPGTRLTVL.

This clone was picked up a small number of times. Other DNA sequences within the sample encode an identical CDR3. The chain uses TRBV4-3 and TRBJ1-1; no clear D gene. The CDR3 consists of 14 residues. The V and J ends lost 0 bases and 2 bases respectively, with 7 bases between them. The germline CDR1 and CDR2 sequences are LGHNA and YSLEER. DNA for the CDR3: TGCGCCAGCAGCCAAGACGGGGAAAACACTGAAGCTTTCTTT. It encodes CASSQDGENTEAFF.

The chain joins TRBV9 to TRBJ1-2, with D unresolved. Trimming took 0 bases from V and 7 from J, leaving 19 bases between them. This CDR3 comprises 16 residues. CDR1 and CDR2 (germline): SGDLS, YYNGEE. Here the CDR3 reads CASSVVTPTTGGGYTF. For the CDR3, the DNA is TGTGCCAGCAGCGTAGTGACCCCAACGACTGGAGGTGGCTACACCTTC. Full variable domain (missing parts from reference TRBV9 and TRBJ1-2): DSGVTQTPKHLITATGQRVTLRCSPRSGDLSVYWYQQSLDQGLQFLIQYYNGEERAKGNILERFSAQQFPDLHSELNLSSLELGDSALYFCASSVVTPTTGGGYTFGSGTRLTVV.

CDR3 loop: CASSPRGQTSSYNSPLHF. The CDR3 nucleotides are TGTGCCAGCAGCCCAAGGGGACAGACTAGCTCCTATAATTCACCCCTCCACTTT. V is TRBV7-2 and J is TRBJ1-6; 7 bases agree with TRBD1. Per the germline V gene, CDR1 is SGHTA and CDR2 is FQGNSA. Trimming at V came to 5 bases and at J to 0 bases, leaving 10 bases not matched to a gene. The CDR3 is 18 amino acids.

The genes are TRBV5-1 and TRBJ1-6; D might be TRBD1 (6 bases). Germline V gene sequence: CDR1 SGHRS, CDR2 YFSETQ. The V end was cut by 0 bases, the J end by 5 bases, with 9 bases between. The CDR3 sequence is 15 residues long. CDR3 in amino acids: CASSLEGENNSPLHF. The CDR3 nucleotides are TGCGCCAGCAGCTTGGAGGGGGAAAATAATTCACCCCTCCACTTT.

The CDR3 sequence is CASSFPGLAGNEQFF. The CDR3 nucleotides read TGTGCCAGCAGCTTCCCGGGACTAGCGGGCAATGAGCAGTTCTTC. The rearrangement uses TRBV7-2 and TRBJ2-1, with 12 nucleotides matching TRBD2. CDR1 is SGHTA and CDR2 is FQGNSA in the germline V gene. J was trimmed by 6 bases and V by 3 bases; bases with no gene match: 3. This CDR3 has 15 residues.

This clone was detected only a few times. J is TRBJ1-1 and V is TRBV9; TRBD1 might be the D (5 bases). The V gene lost 1 base and the J gene lost 1 base, with 5 bases spanning the gap. This CDR3 spans 13 amino acids. Germline CDR1 reads SGDLS; CDR2 reads YYNGEE. Here the CDR3 reads CASSVTGNTEAFF. The CDR3 nucleotides read TGTGCCAGCAGCGTAACAGGGAACACTGAAGCTTTCTTT.

This rearrangement joins TRBV29-1 to TRBJ2-7; 7 bases are a match to TRBD1. The CDR3 has 13 amino acids. V shed 7 bases, J shed 3 bases, and the junction held 9 bases outside the gene matches. Germline-derived CDR1 and CDR2 are SQVTM and ANQGSEA. This CDR3 is CSASPTGSYEQYF. As DNA, the CDR3 is TGCAGCGCCTCTCCGACAGGGAGCTACGAGCAGTACTTC.

The rearrangement uses TRBV2 and TRBJ1-6; no firm D call. The ends were cut back, 4 bases at V and 9 bases at J, with 13 bases in the middle. The CDR3 has 14 amino acids. The germline gives CDR1 SNHLY, CDR2 FYNNEI. The CDR3 sequence: CASSADRGISPLHF. CDR3 nucleotide sequence: TGTGCCAGCAGTGCCGACCGAGGAATTTCACCCCTCCACTTT.

This chain uses TRBV30 with TRBJ1-2, with 7 nucleotides matching TRBD1. CDR3 length: 13 residues. V lost 4 bases, J lost 4 bases, and 6 bases stayed unmatched. Germline V gene sequence: CDR1 GTSNPN, CDR2 SVGIG (reference sequence). The CDR3 DNA is TGTGCCTGGATTAACAACAGGGGCTATGGCTACACCTTC. It yields the protein CAWINNRGYGYTF. Together with reference TRBV30 and TRBJ1-2, the CDR3 gives the full variable domain: SQTIHQWPATLVQPVGSPLSLECTVEGTSNPNLYWYRQAAGRGLQLLFYSVGIGQISSEVPQNLSASRPQDRQFILSSKKLLLSDSGFYLCAWINNRGYGYTFGSGTRLTVV.

The chain combines TRBV18 with TRBJ1-2; unclear D gene. There are 15 residues in the CDR3. In germline, CDR1 is KGHSH, CDR2 LQKENI. V lost 6 bases and J lost 6, with 20 bases in between. The chain's CDR3 is CASSPSPGVKDGYTF. DNA of the CDR3: TGTGCCAGCTCCCCCTCCCCGGGAGTAAAGGATGGCTACACCTTC.

The V call is TRBV30, the J call TRBJ2-7; 10 nucleotides line up with TRBD1. With 3 bases clipped from V and 1 base from J, the junction kept 3 bases outside the gene matches. This CDR3 is built from 14 residues. Germline loops: CDR1 GTSNPN, CDR2 SVGIG (reference sequence). CDR3 bases: TGTGCCTGGAGGGGACAGGGGCTTTCCTACGAGCAGTACTTC. Translated, it gives CAWRGQGLSYEQYF.

This chain connects TRBV5-6 to TRBJ1-4; no reliable D call. Per germline, CDR1 SGHDT and CDR2 YYEEEE. The CDR3 is 15 amino acids. V lost 4 bases, J lost 8 bases, and 18 bases lay in between. The CDR3 reads CASSRPEGVGEKLFF. Here the CDR3 DNA reads TGTGCCAGCAGCCGCCCGGAGGGAGTAGGGGAAAAACTGTTTTTT.

The rearrangement uses TRBV7-2 and TRBJ2-2; D gene ambiguous. V was trimmed by 1 base and J by 4 bases, leaving 7 bases between them. CDR1 and CDR2 (germline): SGHTA, FQGNSA. The CDR3 runs to 14 residues. The CDR3 protein is CASSLDSGTGELFF. The CDR3 DNA sequence: TGTGCCAGCAGCTTAGATAGTGGCACCGGGGAGCTGTTTTTT.

V is TRBV18 and J is TRBJ1-2; 8 bases line up with TRBD1. CDR1 is KGHSH and CDR2 is LQKENI in the germline V gene. With 3 bases clipped from V and 0 bases from J, the junction kept 3 bases outside the gene matches. The CDR3 sequence is 15 residues long. The CDR3 sequence: CASSPDRAANYGYTF. CDR3 bases: TGTGCCAGCTCACCGGACAGGGCAGCTAACTATGGCTACACCTTC.